These 2 T cell receptor beta chains were sequenced from one sample in a study of T-cell memory formation after mild COVID-19. A single record per CDR3 protein comes from TCRdb applying MiXCR to the 5' RACE reads. This table holds about 470,000 distinct CDR3 sequences, 20% to 25% found once. The material sequenced was PBMCs or a T cell subset sorted from them (not recorded which). The receptors here all came from an adult woman who had mild COVID-19 (a few samples of this study predate the infection). Cell type and time point are not known.

This clonotype was seen a handful of times. Mismatch with germline at one junction end may stem from a read error. The chain uses TRBV7-2 and TRBJ2-2, with D possibly matching TRBD1 (6 bases). Germline CDR1 and CDR2: SGHTA and FQGNSA. This CDR3 has 16 amino acids. Here the CDR3 reads CASSLRRDKNIGELFF. DNA for the CDR3: TGTGCCAGCAGCCTCCGCCGGGACAAGAACATCGGGGAGCTGTTTTTT.

CDR3 in amino acids: CSARGYGTGLTRNTGELFF. The DNA of the CDR3 is TGCAGTGCTAGGGGCTACGGGACAGGGCTCACGAGAAACACCGGGGAGCTGTTTTTT. This chain connects TRBV20-1 to TRBJ2-2; 9 positions agree with TRBD1. Germline V lookup: CDR1 DFQATT, CDR2 SNEGSKA (reference sequence). The J segment lost 2 bases and the V segment lost 3 bases, leaving 16 bases of the junction unmatched. This CDR3 has 19 residues.